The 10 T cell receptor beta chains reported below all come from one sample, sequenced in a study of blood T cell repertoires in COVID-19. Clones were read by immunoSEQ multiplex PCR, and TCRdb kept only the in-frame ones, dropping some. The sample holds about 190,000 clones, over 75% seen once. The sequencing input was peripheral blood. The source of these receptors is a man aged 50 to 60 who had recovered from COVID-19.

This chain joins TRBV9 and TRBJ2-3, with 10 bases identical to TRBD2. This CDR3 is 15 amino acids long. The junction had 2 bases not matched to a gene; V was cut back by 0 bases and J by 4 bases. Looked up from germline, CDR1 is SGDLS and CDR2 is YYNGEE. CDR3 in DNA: TGTGCCAGCAGCGTAGCTAGCGGGAGTTCAGATACGCAGTATTTT. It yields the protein CASSVASGSSDTQYF.

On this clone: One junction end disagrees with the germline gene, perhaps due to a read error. CDR3 sequence reads: CASSQALAGEWDTQYF. The CDR3 nucleotides read TGTGCCAGCAGTCAAGCGCTAGCGGGAGAGTGGGATACGCAGTATTTT. This chain links TRBV3-1 (or the pseudogene TRBV3-2) with TRBJ2-3; 10 nucleotides align to TRBD2. CDR3 length equals 16 residues. Germline CDR1 and CDR2: LGHDT and YNNKEL (reference sequence).

The CDR3 spells CASSIAGSSGRNEQFF. CDR3 coding DNA: TGTGCCAGTAGTATAGCGGGGTCTAGCGGGAGAAATGAGCAGTTCTTC. The rearrangement joins TRBV19 to TRBJ2-1; 10 bases map to TRBD2. The CDR3 contains 16 residues. The V segment lost 1 base and the J segment 7 bases; nucleotides outside the gene matches: 7. The V gene's germline CDR1 is LNHDA and CDR2 SQIVND (reference sequence).

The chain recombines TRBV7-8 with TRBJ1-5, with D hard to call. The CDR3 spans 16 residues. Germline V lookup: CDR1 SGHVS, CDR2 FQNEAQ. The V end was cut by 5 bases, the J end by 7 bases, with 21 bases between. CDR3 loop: CASSPRDVGSGQPQHF. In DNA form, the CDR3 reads TGTGCCAGCAGCCCCCGGGATGTAGGGTCGGGCCAGCCCCAGCATTTT.

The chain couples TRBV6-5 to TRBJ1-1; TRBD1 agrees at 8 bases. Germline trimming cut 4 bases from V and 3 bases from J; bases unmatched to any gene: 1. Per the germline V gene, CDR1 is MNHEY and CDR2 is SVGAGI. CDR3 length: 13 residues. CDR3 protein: CASSLDRDTEAFF. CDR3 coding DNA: TGTGCCAGCAGTTTGGACAGGGACACTGAAGCTTTCTTT.

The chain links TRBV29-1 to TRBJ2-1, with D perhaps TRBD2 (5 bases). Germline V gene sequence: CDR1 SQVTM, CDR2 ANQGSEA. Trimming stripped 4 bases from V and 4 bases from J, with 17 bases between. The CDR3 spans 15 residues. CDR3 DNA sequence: TGCAGCGTTGCCCTGGGAGTTACCAATTACAATGAGCAGTTCTTC. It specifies CSVALGVTNYNEQFF.

DNA of the CDR3: TGTGCCTTTACCCCGGTTCGCATGAACACTGAAGCTTTCTTT. Amino acids: CAFTPVRMNTEAFF. The V call is TRBV30, the J call TRBJ1-1; no clear D gene. The V gene lost 7 bases and the J gene lost 0 bases, with 15 bases spanning the gap. The CDR3 contains 14 residues. CDR1 GTSNPN and CDR2 SVGIG come from the germline V gene (reference sequence). Filled out from reference TRBV30 and TRBJ1-1, the complete variable domain reads SQTIHQWPATLVQPVGSPLSLECTVEGTSNPNLYWYRQAAGRGLQLLFYSVGIGQISSEVPQNLSASRPQDRQFILSSKKLLLSDSGFYLCAFTPVRMNTEAFFGQGTRLTVV.

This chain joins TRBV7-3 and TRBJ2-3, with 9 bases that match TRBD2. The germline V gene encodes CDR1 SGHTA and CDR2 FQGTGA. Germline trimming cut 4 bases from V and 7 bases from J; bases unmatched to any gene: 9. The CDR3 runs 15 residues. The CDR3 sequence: CASSSSGEGGHTQYF. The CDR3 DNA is TGTGCCAGCAGCTCTAGCGGGGAGGGCGGTCATACGCAGTATTTT.

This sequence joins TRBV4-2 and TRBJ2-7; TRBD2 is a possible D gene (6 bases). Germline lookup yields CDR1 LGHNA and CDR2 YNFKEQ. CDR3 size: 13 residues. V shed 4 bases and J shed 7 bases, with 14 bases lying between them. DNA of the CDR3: TGTGCCAGCAGCCGGGGTCGGGGGATTGAGCAGTACTTC. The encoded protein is CASSRGRGIEQYF.

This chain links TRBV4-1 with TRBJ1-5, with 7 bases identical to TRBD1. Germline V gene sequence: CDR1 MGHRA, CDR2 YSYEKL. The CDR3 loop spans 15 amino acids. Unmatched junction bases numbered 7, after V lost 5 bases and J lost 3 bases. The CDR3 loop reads CASSEGDSPNQPQHF. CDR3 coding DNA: TGCGCCAGCAGCGAAGGGGACAGTCCCAATCAGCCCCAGCATTTT.